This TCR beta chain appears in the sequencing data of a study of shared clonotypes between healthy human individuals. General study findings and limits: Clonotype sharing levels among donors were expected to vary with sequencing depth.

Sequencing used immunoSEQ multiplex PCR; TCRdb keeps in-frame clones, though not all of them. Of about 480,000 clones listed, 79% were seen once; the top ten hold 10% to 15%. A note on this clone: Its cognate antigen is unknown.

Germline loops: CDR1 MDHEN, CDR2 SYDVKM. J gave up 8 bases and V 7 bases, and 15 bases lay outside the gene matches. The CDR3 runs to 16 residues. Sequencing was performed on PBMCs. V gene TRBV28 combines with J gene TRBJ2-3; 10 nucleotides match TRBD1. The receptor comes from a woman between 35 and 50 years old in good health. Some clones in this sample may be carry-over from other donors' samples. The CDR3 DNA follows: TGTGCCAGCACCGCCCCAGGGGACAGGGGAAGGGGTACGCAGTATTTT. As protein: CASTAPGDRGRGTQYF.